This entry lists 9 T cell receptor beta chains sequenced from one sample in a study of CD8 T cells in acute hepatitis C reinfection. This sample's time point: naive CD8 control sorted from an acute-time-point sample. Clones were read by immunoSEQ multiplex PCR, and TCRdb kept only the in-frame ones, dropping some. The sample lists 35,000 to 40,000 clones; about 86% were seen once. Sequenced material: naive CD8+ T cells from PBMCs. The receptors shown here come from a man aged 25 to 40 with chronic hepatitis C.

The chain combines TRBV9 with TRBJ2-5; D gene uncertain. The CDR3 is made up of 16 amino acids. Trimming removed 0 bases from V and 2 bases from J, with 14 bases in between. Germline assignment: CDR1 SGDLS and CDR2 YYNGEE. For the CDR3, the DNA is TGTGCCAGCAGCGTAGGGATTGTGGACCGACAAGAGACCCAGTACTTC. Translation: CASSVGIVDRQETQYF.

The count of this clone is one. The chain joins TRBV29-1 to TRBJ2-1; D not certain. This CDR3 contains 11 residues. Trimming shortened V by 3 bases and J by 9 bases, and 9 bases separated the two germline ends. Germline loops: CDR1 SQVTM, CDR2 ANQGSEA. The CDR3 sequence is CSVDLGLEQFF. Written as DNA, the CDR3 is TGCAGCGTTGATCTAGGGCTTGAGCAGTTCTTC.

The chain joins TRBV7-8 to TRBJ2-7; D call uncertain. Trimming cost V 5 bases and J 5 bases, with 16 bases left between them. In germline, CDR1 is SGHVS, CDR2 FQNEAQ. CDR3 length: 14 residues. The CDR3 loop reads CASSSLKGGNEQYF. In DNA form, the CDR3 reads TGTGCCAGCAGCAGCCTTAAGGGCGGCAACGAGCAGTACTTC.

The chain carries TRBV4-3 and TRBJ2-6, with D perhaps TRBD1 (6 bases). CDR1 and CDR2 from the germline V gene are LGHNA and YSLEER. The CDR3 totals 19 residues. Trimming cost V 4 bases and J 2 bases, with 21 bases left between them. The CDR3 spells CASSPHGPGQKAGANVLTF. The CDR3 nucleotides are TGCGCCAGCAGCCCCCATGGTCCGGGACAAAAAGCTGGGGCCAACGTCCTGACTTTC.

The chain combines TRBV6-5 with TRBJ1-2; 8 bases line up with TRBD1. Germline loops: CDR1 MNHEY, CDR2 SVGAGI. V was pared by 6 bases and J by 6 bases, with 12 bases of the junction left unmatched. The CDR3 extends over 15 amino acids. CDR3 bases: TGTGCCAGCAGACACGTCCCGGGACAGGACGATGGCTACACCTTC. This sequence encodes CASRHVPGQDDGYTF.

The rearrangement links TRBV5-5 to TRBJ2-2, with D hard to call. The CDR3 runs 11 residues. Trimming pared 7 bases from V and 7 bases from J, leaving 8 bases between. Germline CDR1 reads SGHKS; CDR2 reads YYEKEE (reference sequence). CDR3 nucleotides: TGTGCCAGCGGGAAGGACGGGGAGCTGTTTTTT. As protein: CASGKDGELFF.

This sequence joins TRBV7-9 and TRBJ2-2, with 8 bases matching TRBD1. The V and J ends lost 1 base and 5 bases, in that order; junction bases with no gene match: 6. The CDR3 is 16 amino acids. Looked up from germline, CDR1 is SEHNR and CDR2 is FQNEAQ (reference sequence). In DNA, the CDR3 is TGTGCCAGCAGCTTAGAGGCAGGGGGCCGGACCGGGGAGCTGTTTTTT. Residues: CASSLEAGGRTGELFF.

The genes are TRBV20-1 and TRBJ2-1; D may be TRBD2 (5 bases). The CDR3 runs 11 residues. V dropped 4 bases and J dropped 9 bases, with 10 bases sitting between them. CDR1 is DFQATT and CDR2 is SNEGSKA in the germline V gene (reference sequence). In nucleotides, the CDR3 is TGCAGTGCTACTGAGGGCAGTGAGCAGTTCTTC. Translated, it gives CSATEGSEQFF.

V usage is TRBV9 and J usage is TRBJ2-3; D not resolved. V lost 3 bases and J lost 6, with 14 bases in between. The CDR3 length is 14 residues. CDR1 is SGDLS, CDR2 YYNGEE, per germline. CDR3 region: CASSGASVTDTQYF. The CDR3 DNA reads TGTGCCAGCAGCGGGGCTTCGGTCACTGATACGCAGTATTTT. Combining the CDR3 with reference TRBV9 and TRBJ2-3 gives the whole variable domain DSGVTQTPKHLITATGQRVTLRCSPRSGDLSVYWYQQSLDQGLQFLIQYYNGEERAKGNILERFSAQQFPDLHSELNLSSLELGDSALYFCASSGASVTDTQYFGPGTRLTVL.